This T cell receptor beta chain was retrieved from a study of T cells in women clearing cervical HPV infection. On this clone: The DNA ends 3 residues before the CDR3 does, and the rest of the CDR3 is filled in from the germline J gene.

The CDR3 contains 13 residues. The germline gives CDR1 LNHDA, CDR2 SQIVND (reference sequence). Produced via immunoSEQ multiplex PCR; TCRdb's table is partial and in-frame only. This table holds around 31,000 clones. The sequenced sample was blood buffy coat. This sequence was found in a woman between 18 and 70 years old with a cervical HPV16 infection that either progressed to CIN3+ or cleared (not recorded which). The chain uses TRBV19 and TRBJ1-6, with D uncertain. CDR3 loop: CASSIQVRSTLHF. Partial CDR3 DNA: TGTGCCAGTAGTATACAGGTTCGATCCACC.